Following are 26 T cell receptor beta chains from one sample sequenced in a study of cytomegalovirus exposure and HLA in healthy donors (dated by TCRdb to 2017 to 2019). Libraries came from the immunoSEQ multiplex PCR assay. For the multiplex PCR, a mixture combining 60 forward primers for TCR Vbeta segments and 13 reverse primers for TCR Jbeta segments was used. TCRdb stores this immuneACCESS table with in-frame sequences only. Part of the clones is absent; in the studies checked, under half of the shortfall reflects unresolved V genes, and no reason is known for the rest. The sample data list fewer than 250,000 clones, and around 79% of these were observed just once. The top ten hold more than 1.5% of the sample. The material sequenced was PBMCs. The receptor set was obtained from a woman aged 45-59 years in good health and CMV-seronegative.

The chain is built from TRBV4-1 and TRBJ1-2; tentative D call: TRBD1 (6 bases). Trimming removed 4 bases from V and 1 base from J, with 19 bases in between. The CDR3 extends over 17 amino acids. Germline values: CDR1 MGHRA, CDR2 YSYEKL. The CDR3 bases are TGCGCCAGCAGCCCCCCACAGGGCGGAGAACTTAACTATGGCTACACCTTC. It translates to CASSPPQGGELNYGYTF.

The chain links TRBV7-9 to TRBJ1-1; D uncertain. The CDR3 spans 15 residues. CDR1 is SEHNR, CDR2 FQNEAQ, per germline (reference sequence). Trimming removed 4 bases from V and 6 bases from J, with 18 bases in between. The CDR3 region is CASSSLFGRGSEAFF. CDR3 sequence (DNA): TGTGCCAGCAGCTCCCTATTTGGAAGAGGATCTGAAGCTTTCTTT.

The V and J genes are TRBV18 and TRBJ2-5; 7 bases align to TRBD1. The CDR3 extends over 17 amino acids. V was clipped by 1 base and J by 3 bases; unmatched bases: 11. Per germline, CDR1 KGHSH and CDR2 LQKENI. As DNA, the CDR3 is TGTGCCAGCTCACCACAGATGTTAGGGGGCCAGAAAGAGACCCAGTACTTC. Translating it yields CASSPQMLGGQKETQYF.

V gene TRBV9 combines with J gene TRBJ2-5; maybe TRBD1 (5 bases). This CDR3 spans 15 amino acids. Trimming removed 7 bases from V and 0 bases from J, with 16 bases in between. Germline V CDR1 and CDR2: SGDLS, YYNGEE. This chain's CDR3 is CASCRQRQYQETQYF. The CDR3 DNA follows: TGTGCCAGCTGTCGACAGAGGCAGTACCAAGAGACCCAGTACTTC.

V gene TRBV7-8 combines with J gene TRBJ1-5; perhaps TRBD1 as D (5 bases). The CDR3 runs 14 residues. Trimming took off 5 bases at V and 4 bases at J, with 12 bases between the two ends. Germline-derived CDR1 and CDR2 are SGHVS and FQNEAQ. The chain's CDR3 is CASSPGTLNQPQHF. Written as DNA, the CDR3 is TGTGCCAGCAGCCCTGGGACTCTGAATCAGCCCCAGCATTTT.

The V call is TRBV7-3, the J call TRBJ1-2; D ambiguous. The V gene lost 1 base and the J gene lost 1 base, with 4 bases spanning the gap. This CDR3 comprises 13 residues. Per the germline V gene, CDR1 is SGHTA and CDR2 is FQGTGA. CDR3 sequence (DNA): TGTGCCAGCAGCTTAAACAGTAACTATGGCTACACCTTC. Translating gives CASSLNSNYGYTF.

The J gene is TRBJ1-4, the V gene TRBV28, with D perhaps TRBD1 (6 bases). Germline CDR1 reads MDHEN; CDR2 reads SYDVKM. The ends were cut back, 6 bases at V and 10 bases at J, with 24 bases in the middle. This CDR3 contains 16 residues. The CDR3 region is CASRLGGAGVSGKLFF. The DNA of the CDR3 is TGTGCCAGCAGACTAGGGGGGGCAGGGGTTTCAGGAAAACTGTTTTTT.

This rearrangement joins TRBV6-5 to TRBJ2-2, with 12 bases fitting TRBD2. After removal of 6 bases from V and 6 bases from J, the junction contained 5 bases not matched to a gene. The germline gives CDR1 MNHEY, CDR2 SVGAGI. The CDR3 consists of 15 residues. The CDR3 region is CASRVLAGGAGELFF. The CDR3 coding sequence is TGTGCCAGCAGGGTACTAGCGGGGGGAGCCGGGGAGCTGTTTTTT.

This clone was observed a few times. The chain joins TRBV11-1 to TRBJ1-2; tentatively, D is TRBD1 (5 bases). Germline V lookup: CDR1 SGHAT, CDR2 FQDESV (reference sequence). The CDR3 runs 12 residues. Deletions cut 4 bases from V and 2 bases from J, with 5 bases between. The CDR3 DNA reads as TGTGCCAGCAGCTACAGGAACTATGGCTACACCTTC. Its protein product is CASSYRNYGYTF.

The V call is TRBV19, the J call TRBJ2-2, with D unclear. This CDR3 spans 17 amino acids. Germline values: CDR1 LNHDA, CDR2 SQIVND (reference sequence). V lost 0 bases and J 2 bases, leaving 13 bases between the germline ends. The CDR3 loop is CASSIDPGRINTGELFF. CDR3 in DNA: TGTGCCAGTAGTATAGATCCCGGCAGGATTAACACCGGGGAGCTGTTTTTT.

This chain connects TRBV29-1 to TRBJ1-2, with 7 bases lining up with TRBD1. With 6 bases clipped from V and 7 bases from J, the junction kept 11 bases outside the gene matches. The CDR3 runs to 13 residues. CDR1 SQVTM and CDR2 ANQGSEA come from the germline V gene. CDR3 in DNA: TGCAGCGTCCGGGTCGACAGGGTCGCTGGCTACACCTTC. As protein: CSVRVDRVAGYTF. The whole variable domain, filled in from reference TRBV29-1 and TRBJ1-2, reads SAVISQKPSRDICQRGTSLTIQCQVDSQVTMMFWYRQQPGQSLTLIATANQGSEATYESGFVIDKFPISRPNLTFSTLTVSNMSPEDSSIYLCSVRVDRVAGYTFGSGTRLTVV.

The V call is TRBV2, the J call TRBJ1-5; 9 bases fit TRBD1. The trim removed 7 bases at V and 0 bases at J, leaving 7 bases unmatched. The CDR3 spans 16 residues. Germline loops: CDR1 SNHLY, CDR2 FYNNEI. The CDR3: CASKGGQGYSNQPQHF. The CDR3 region has the DNA TGTGCCAGCAAGGGGGGACAGGGCTATAGCAATCAGCCCCAGCATTTT.

The chain links TRBV27 to TRBJ2-1, with 8 bases matching TRBD2. This CDR3 comprises 16 residues. Looked up from germline, CDR1 is MNHEY and CDR2 is SMNVEV (reference sequence). The V segment lost 4 bases and the J segment 6 bases; nucleotides outside the gene matches: 11. CDR3 protein: CASSSLRAGGPNEQFF. Written as DNA, the CDR3 is TGTGCCAGCAGTTCCTTAAGGGCGGGAGGACCCAATGAGCAGTTCTTC.

V gene TRBV6-5 combines with J gene TRBJ1-1; the D is unclear. There are 13 residues in the CDR3. Germline-derived CDR1 and CDR2 are MNHEY and SVGAGI. The V end lost 2 bases, the J end lost 10 bases, and 14 bases lay between the germline ends. The DNA for the CDR3 is TGTGCCAGCAGTTACCGGCAGGCTTCGAGAGCTTTCTTT. This sequence encodes CASSYRQASRAFF.

This sequence joins TRBV6-1 and TRBJ1-1; the D gene is possibly TRBD1 (6 bases). Germline values: CDR1 MNHNS, CDR2 SASEGT. Trimming removed 7 bases at V and 1 base at J, with 10 bases between. The CDR3 consists of 13 residues. The CDR3 here is CASKGGGNTEAFF. DNA of the CDR3: TGTGCCAGCAAAGGGGGGGGGAACACTGAAGCTTTCTTT.

This clone was observed a few times. This chain links TRBV5-1 with TRBJ2-5; TRBD2 aligns across 10 bases. Looked up from germline, CDR1 is SGHRS and CDR2 is YFSETQ. The V and J ends lost 5 bases and 3 bases, in that order; junction bases with no gene match: 7. The CDR3 length is 15 residues. The CDR3 coding sequence is TGCGCCAGCAGTGGACTAGCGGATTTCAAAGAGACCCAGTACTTC. Residues: CASSGLADFKETQYF.

V and J are TRBV27 and TRBJ2-7; possible D gene TRBD2, 5 bases. This CDR3 spans 14 amino acids. Germline-derived CDR1 and CDR2 are MNHEY and SMNVEV (reference sequence). Trimming cost V 2 bases and J 3 bases, with 11 bases left between them. The CDR3 DNA reads TGTGCCAGCAGTTTAGCCGGGAACCTCTACGAGCAGTACTTC. This sequence encodes CASSLAGNLYEQYF.

This chain joins TRBV9 and TRBJ1-3; tentative D call: TRBD1 (5 bases). CDR1 and CDR2 (germline): SGDLS, YYNGEE. The ends were cut back, 2 bases at V and 8 bases at J, with 14 bases in the middle. The CDR3 spans 14 residues. CDR3 protein: CASSVRVLGDTIYF. In DNA, the CDR3 is TGTGCCAGCAGCGTCAGGGTTCTAGGAGACACCATATATTTT.

The gene calls are TRBV6-6 and TRBJ2-3; 8 nucleotides agree with TRBD2. J gave up 2 bases and V 6 bases, and 10 bases lay outside the gene matches. From germline, CDR1 is MNHNY and CDR2 SVGAGI (reference sequence). The CDR3 has 16 amino acids. The CDR3: CASSPPALADTDTQYF. The CDR3 nucleotides are TGTGCCAGCAGCCCCCCCGCACTAGCGGACACAGATACGCAGTATTTT.

V and J are TRBV15 and TRBJ1-6; D might be TRBD1 (6 bases). The germline V gene has CDR1 LNHNV and CDR2 YYDKDF (reference sequence). The CDR3 has 15 residues. V was shortened by 5 bases and J by 7 bases, with 15 bases between the two germline ends. The CDR3 bases are TGTGCCACCAGCGCATTAAAGGGGGGGAATTCACCCCTCCACTTT. Its protein is CATSALKGGNSPLHF.

This clone appeared a single time. The genes are TRBV5-4 and TRBJ1-1; maybe TRBD1 (5 bases). This CDR3 is built from 13 residues. V was cut by 4 bases and J by 10 bases, with 17 bases left in between. Germline CDR1 and CDR2: SGHNT and YYREEE (reference sequence). The CDR3 bases are TGTGCCAGCAGCCAACCCCAGGGTCTGGGAGCTTTCTTT. Encoded protein: CASSQPQGLGAFF.

Regarding this clone: Relative to the germline gene, one junction end is altered; a read error may explain this. J is TRBJ1-1 and V is TRBV6-5, with D perhaps matching TRBD1 (5 bases). CDR3 length equals 15 residues. Germline V gene data show CDR1 as MNHEY and CDR2 as SVGAGI. The CDR3 DNA sequence: TGTGCCAGCAGTTACTCGACACCCGTGGACACTGAAACTTTCTTT. This encodes CASSYSTPVDTETFF.

The chain uses TRBV9 and TRBJ2-1; 10 bases line up with TRBD2. Germline loops: CDR1 SGDLS, CDR2 YYNGEE. This CDR3 has 13 residues. The V segment lost 0 bases and the J segment 9 bases; nucleotides outside the gene matches: 0. CDR3 in DNA: TGTGCCAGCAGCGTAGTAGCGGGAGGTGAGCAGTTCTTC. It encodes CASSVVAGGEQFF.

This clone was found once. The chain combines TRBV9 with TRBJ2-3; 7 bases are a match to TRBD1. Germline lookup yields CDR1 SGDLS and CDR2 YYNGEE. V shed 0 bases, J shed 0 bases, and the junction held 1 base outside the gene matches. The CDR3 runs to 15 residues. The CDR3 DNA reads as TGTGCCAGCAGCGTAGGGGGACAGAGCACAGATACGCAGTATTTT. Translation: CASSVGGQSTDTQYF.

This chain connects TRBV7-2 to TRBJ1-2, with D tentatively TRBD1 (6 bases). The CDR3 extends over 13 amino acids. V was pared by 5 bases and J by 5 bases, with 12 bases between. The germline CDR1 and CDR2 sequences are SGHTA and FQGNSA. The CDR3 region is CASSQYGQYGYTF. The CDR3 DNA reads as TGTGCCAGCAGCCAATACGGACAGTATGGCTACACCTTC.

This clone has only a few counts. The chain's CDR3 is CASSEAGGATPLHF. The CDR3 region has the DNA TGTGCCAGCAGTGAGGCAGGGGGCGCGACACCCCTCCACTTT. J is TRBJ1-6 and V is TRBV6-4; 8 bases map to TRBD1. V trimming: 3 bases; J trimming: 11 bases; junction bases outside the gene matches: 6. Per germline, CDR1 MRHNA and CDR2 SNTAGT. The CDR3 spans 14 residues.